Below, 19 T cell receptor beta chains from the same sample are listed, as sequenced in a study of follicular helper T cells after annual influenza vaccination. Assay used: immunoSEQ multiplex PCR; TCRdb lists only in-frame clones, some missing. The sample includes about 15,000 clones, 65% to 85% seen only once; the top ten take 1.3%. Time point given: 2014-2015 season, 7 days after vaccination. Sequences were derived from CXCR5+ CD38- circulating T follicular helper cells from blood, sampled 7 days after influenza vaccination. As to subset: circulating Tfh, non-naive CD4+CXCR5+PD-1+ (ICOS+CD38+ or ICOS-CD38-). The receptors were sampled from an adult who received the influenza vaccine.

This clone showed up just once. V gene TRBV7-3 combines with J gene TRBJ2-3, with a possible D match to TRBD2 (5 bases). This CDR3 is 13 amino acids long. The germline V gene has CDR1 SGHTA and CDR2 FQGTGA. V shed 4 bases and J shed 1 base, with 6 bases lying between them. CDR3 loop: CASSSGGTDTQYF. CDR3 sequence (DNA): TGTGCCAGCAGCTCCGGGGGCACAGATACGCAGTATTTT.

The chain is built from TRBV18 and TRBJ2-7; perhaps TRBD1 as D (6 bases). CDR3 length: 13 residues. Trimming cost V 2 bases and J 7 bases, with 12 bases left between them. Germline V lookup: CDR1 KGHSH, CDR2 LQKENI. The CDR3 loop is CASSPGQKREQYF. The CDR3 nucleotides read TGTGCCAGCTCACCAGGACAGAAGCGGGAGCAGTACTTC.

This rearrangement joins TRBV7-2 to TRBJ1-1, with TRBD1 identical over 10 bases. Trimming took 6 bases from V and 6 from J; bases not matched to a gene: 13. Germline V gene data show CDR1 as SGHTA and CDR2 as FQGNSA. The CDR3 length is 16 residues. CDR3 DNA: TGTGCCAGCAGGCGTCAAACCGGGACAGGGGAACCTGAAGCTTTCTTT. Protein: CASRRQTGTGEPEAFF.

CDR3 sequence: CASSGTGTGTQPQHF. In DNA, the CDR3 is TGTGCCAGCAGTGGGACCGGGACAGGGACTCAGCCCCAGCATTTT. The chain combines TRBV6-5 with TRBJ1-5; TRBD1 matches 9 bases. V trimming: 5 bases; J trimming: 6 bases; junction bases outside the gene matches: 8. The CDR3 consists of 15 residues. From germline, CDR1 is MNHEY and CDR2 SVGAGI.

The rearrangement uses TRBV30 and TRBJ1-6; 9 positions match TRBD1. The V gene end was trimmed by 1 base and the J gene end by 9 bases; junction bases not matched to a gene: 4. This CDR3 has 14 residues. CDR1 is GTSNPN and CDR2 is SVGIG in the germline V gene (reference sequence). CDR3 protein: CAWSETGGSSPLHF. CDR3 bases: TGTGCCTGGAGTGAGACAGGGGGATCTTCACCCCTCCACTTT. The whole variable domain, filled in from reference TRBV30 and TRBJ1-6, reads SQTIHQWPATLVQPVGSPLSLECTVEGTSNPNLYWYRQAAGRGLQLLFYSVGIGQISSEVPQNLSASRPQDRQFILSSKKLLLSDSGFYLCAWSETGGSSPLHFGNGTRLTVT.

The CDR3, as DNA: TGTGCCAGCAAGATGGAGGGATTGAAAGAGACCCAGTACTTC. It yields the protein CASKMEGLKETQYF. This rearrangement joins TRBV6-5 to TRBJ2-5; TRBD2 is a possible D gene (6 bases). Trimming cost V 7 bases and J 3 bases, with 15 bases left between them. Germline V gene lookup returns CDR1 MNHEY and CDR2 SVGAGI. This CDR3 is 14 amino acids long.

The J gene is TRBJ1-2, the V gene TRBV7-3; tentative D call: TRBD1 (6 bases). CDR1 SGHTA and CDR2 FQGTGA come from the germline V gene. The CDR3 runs to 14 residues. V gave up 5 bases and J gave up 6 bases, with 16 bases separating them. The CDR3 protein is CASSPRMGADGYTF. DNA for the CDR3: TGTGCCAGCAGCCCCCGAATGGGGGCGGATGGCTACACCTTC.

The chain employs TRBV7-9 and TRBJ2-7; TRBD1 might be the D (7 bases). This CDR3 region has 14 residues. V was clipped by 2 bases and J by 3 bases, with 11 bases between them. Germline values: CDR1 SEHNR, CDR2 FQNEAQ (reference sequence). The DNA of the CDR3 is TGTGCCAGCAGCTTACAGGGGGGTCACTACGAGCAGTACTTC. Its translation: CASSLQGGHYEQYF.

V usage is TRBV5-6 and J usage is TRBJ2-7; 8 bases align to TRBD2. The V gene's germline CDR1 is SGHDT and CDR2 YYEEEE. The trim removed 3 bases at V and 5 bases at J, leaving 7 bases unmatched. There are 14 residues in the CDR3. The CDR3 region has the DNA TGTGCCAGCAGCTCCCTAGCGGGTGTCGACGAGCAGTACTTC. This translates into CASSSLAGVDEQYF.

The chain combines TRBV5-4 with TRBJ2-2, with 9 bases fitting TRBD1. This CDR3 is built from 15 residues. V trimming: 0 bases; J trimming: 4 bases; junction bases outside the gene matches: 1. Per germline, CDR1 SGHNT and CDR2 YYREEE (reference sequence). The CDR3 nucleotides are TGTGCCAGCAGCTTGGTGGACAGGGGCACCGGGGAGCTGTTTTTT. Translation gives CASSLVDRGTGELFF.

V gene TRBV2 combines with J gene TRBJ2-5; TRBD2 might be the D (5 bases). Trimming removed 8 bases from V and 7 bases from J, with 14 bases in between. The CDR3 runs to 12 residues. Germline V gene data show CDR1 as SNHLY and CDR2 as FYNNEI. DNA of the CDR3: TGTGCCAGCGCCTTCGCCCGGGGGACCCAGTACTTC. This sequence encodes CASAFARGTQYF.

The gene calls are TRBV6-5 and TRBJ2-7; perhaps TRBD2 as D (7 bases). The CDR3 is 14 amino acids. Per germline, CDR1 MNHEY and CDR2 SVGAGI. Trimming removed 3 bases from V and 7 bases from J, with 16 bases in between. CDR3 region: CASSYKGGAVEQYF. CDR3 bases: TGTGCCAGCAGTTATAAGGGGGGGGCAGTAGAGCAGTACTTC.

The chain has TRBV2 and TRBJ1-5; D call uncertain. The CDR3 is 14 amino acids. Germline V lookup: CDR1 SNHLY, CDR2 FYNNEI. The CDR3 is CASAQDLSNQPQHF. The DNA for the CDR3 is TGTGCAAGCGCGCAGGACTTGAGCAATCAGCCCCAGCATTTT.

The V call is TRBV18, the J call TRBJ2-3; 9 bases are shared with TRBD2. The V segment lost 3 bases and the J segment 1 base; nucleotides outside the gene matches: 5. Germline V gene data show CDR1 as KGHSH and CDR2 as LQKENI. The CDR3 sequence is 16 residues long. The DNA of the CDR3 is TGTGCCAGCTCACCGGGTAGCGGGAGAGGCACAGATACGCAGTATTTT. This sequence encodes CASSPGSGRGTDTQYF.

The chain uses TRBV14 and TRBJ1-4; D uncertain. CDR3 size: 14 residues. Deletions cut 4 bases from V and 8 bases from J, with 14 bases between. Germline lookup yields CDR1 SGHDN and CDR2 FVKESK. The CDR3 reads CASSPLRGVEKLFF. CDR3 bases: TGTGCCAGCAGCCCACTACGGGGTGTGGAAAAACTGTTTTTT.

The chain is built from TRBV5-1 and TRBJ1-1; D call uncertain. With 0 bases removed from V and 1 base from J, the gap between germline ends came to 13 bases. The germline CDR1 and CDR2 sequences are SGHRS and YFSETQ. This CDR3 is built from 16 residues. CDR3 sequence: CASSLGSSGENTEAFF. The DNA for the CDR3 is TGCGCCAGCAGCTTGGGGAGTTCGGGTGAGAACACTGAAGCTTTCTTT.

The V and J genes are TRBV28 and TRBJ2-7; 7 nucleotides match TRBD2. Germline V CDR1 and CDR2: MDHEN, SYDVKM. V lost 5 bases and J lost 5; bases outside the gene matches: 12. This CDR3 has 15 amino acids. The CDR3 loop is CASSTLGGEANEQYF. DNA of the CDR3: TGTGCCAGCAGTACCTTGGGGGGGGAGGCGAACGAGCAGTACTTC.

This clone was picked up one time. The J gene is TRBJ2-7, the V gene TRBV27; weak D call: TRBD1 (6 bases). There are 14 residues in the CDR3. The V gene lost 0 bases and the J gene lost 6 bases, with 12 bases spanning the gap. Germline CDR1 reads MNHEY; CDR2 reads SMNVEV (reference sequence). CDR3 coding DNA: TGTGCCAGCAGTTTATCACAGGGTGTGGGCGAGCAGTACTTC. Its translation: CASSLSQGVGEQYF.

This rearrangement joins TRBV18 to TRBJ2-3, with D perhaps matching TRBD1 (5 bases). This CDR3 is 15 amino acids long. The ends were cut back, 3 bases at V and 6 bases at J, with 16 bases in the middle. Germline CDR1 and CDR2: KGHSH and LQKENI. The CDR3 sequence: CASSPSPGYTDTQYF. The CDR3 DNA sequence: TGTGCCAGCTCACCGAGTCCAGGGTATACGGATACGCAGTATTTT.